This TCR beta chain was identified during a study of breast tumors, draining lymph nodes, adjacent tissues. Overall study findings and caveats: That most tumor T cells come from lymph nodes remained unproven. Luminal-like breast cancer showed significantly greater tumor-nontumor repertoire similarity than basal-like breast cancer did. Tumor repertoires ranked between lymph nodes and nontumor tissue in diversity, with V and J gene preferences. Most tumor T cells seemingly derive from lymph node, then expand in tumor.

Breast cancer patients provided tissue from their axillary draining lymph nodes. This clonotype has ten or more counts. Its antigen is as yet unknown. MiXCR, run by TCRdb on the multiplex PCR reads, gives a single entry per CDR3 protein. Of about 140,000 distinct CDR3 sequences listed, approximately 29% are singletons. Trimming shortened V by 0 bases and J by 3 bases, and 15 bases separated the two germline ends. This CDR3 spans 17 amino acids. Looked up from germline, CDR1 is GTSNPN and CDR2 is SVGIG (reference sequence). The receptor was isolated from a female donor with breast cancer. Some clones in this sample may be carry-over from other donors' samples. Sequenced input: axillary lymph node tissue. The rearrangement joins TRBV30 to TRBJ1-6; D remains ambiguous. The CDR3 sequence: CAWSVVPNSDYNSPLHF. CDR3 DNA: TGTGCCTGGAGTGTAGTCCCAAACTCGGACTATAATTCACCCCTCCACTTT.